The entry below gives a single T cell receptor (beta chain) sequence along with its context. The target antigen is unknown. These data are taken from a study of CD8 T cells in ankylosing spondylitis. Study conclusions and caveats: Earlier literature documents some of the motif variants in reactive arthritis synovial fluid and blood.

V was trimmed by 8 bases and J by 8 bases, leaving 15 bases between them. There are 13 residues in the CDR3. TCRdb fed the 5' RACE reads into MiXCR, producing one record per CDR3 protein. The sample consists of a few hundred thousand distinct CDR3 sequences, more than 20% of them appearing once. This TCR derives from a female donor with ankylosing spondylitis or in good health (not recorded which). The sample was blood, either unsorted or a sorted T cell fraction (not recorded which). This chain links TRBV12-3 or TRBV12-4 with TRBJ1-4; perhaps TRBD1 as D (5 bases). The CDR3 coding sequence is TGTGCCAGCGGTGTCAGGGTGAGGGAAAAACTGTTTTTT. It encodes CASGVRVREKLFF.